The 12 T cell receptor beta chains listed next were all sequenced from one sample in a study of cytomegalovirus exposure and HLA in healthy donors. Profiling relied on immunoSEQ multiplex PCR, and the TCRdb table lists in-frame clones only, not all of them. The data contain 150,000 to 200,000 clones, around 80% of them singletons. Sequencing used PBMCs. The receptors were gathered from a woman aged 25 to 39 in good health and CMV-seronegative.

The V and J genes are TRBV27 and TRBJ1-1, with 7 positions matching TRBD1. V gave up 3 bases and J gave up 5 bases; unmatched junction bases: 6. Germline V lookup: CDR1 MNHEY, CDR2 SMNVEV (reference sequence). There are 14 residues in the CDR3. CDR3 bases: TGTGCCAGCAGTTTCAACAGGGGAGGAACTGAAGCTTTCTTT. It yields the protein CASSFNRGGTEAFF.

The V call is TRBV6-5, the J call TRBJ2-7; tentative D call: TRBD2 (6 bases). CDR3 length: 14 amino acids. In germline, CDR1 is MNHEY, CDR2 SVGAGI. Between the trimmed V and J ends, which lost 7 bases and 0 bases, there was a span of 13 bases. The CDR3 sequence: CASKDGGHSYEQYF. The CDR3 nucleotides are TGTGCCAGCAAGGACGGAGGGCACTCCTACGAGCAGTACTTC.

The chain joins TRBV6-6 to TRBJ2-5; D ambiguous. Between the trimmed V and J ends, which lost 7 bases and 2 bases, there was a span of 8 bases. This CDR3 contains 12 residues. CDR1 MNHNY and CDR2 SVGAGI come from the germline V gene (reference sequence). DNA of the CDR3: TGTGCCAGCAAAGCGTTACAAGAGACCCAGTACTTC. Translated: CASKALQETQYF.

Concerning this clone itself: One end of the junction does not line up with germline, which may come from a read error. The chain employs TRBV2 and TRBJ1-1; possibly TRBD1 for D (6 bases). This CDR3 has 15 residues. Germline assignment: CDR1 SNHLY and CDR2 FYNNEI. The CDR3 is CASSVDSHRNAEAFF. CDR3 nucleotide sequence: TGTGCCAGCAGTGTGGACAGTCACCGGAACGCTGAAGCTTTCTTT.

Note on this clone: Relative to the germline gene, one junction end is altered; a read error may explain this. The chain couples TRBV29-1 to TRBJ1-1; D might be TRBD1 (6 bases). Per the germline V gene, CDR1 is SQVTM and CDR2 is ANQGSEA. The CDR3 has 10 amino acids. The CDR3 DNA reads TGCAGCGTCGAAGGACAGTTCGTCTTCTTT. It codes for CSVEGQFVFF.

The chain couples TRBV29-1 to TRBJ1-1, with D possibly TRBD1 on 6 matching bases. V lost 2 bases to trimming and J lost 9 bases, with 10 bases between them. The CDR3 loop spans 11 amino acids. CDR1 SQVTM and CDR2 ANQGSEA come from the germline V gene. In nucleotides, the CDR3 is TGCAGCGTTGAAAGACAGGTCCAAGCTTTCTTT. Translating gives CSVERQVQAFF.

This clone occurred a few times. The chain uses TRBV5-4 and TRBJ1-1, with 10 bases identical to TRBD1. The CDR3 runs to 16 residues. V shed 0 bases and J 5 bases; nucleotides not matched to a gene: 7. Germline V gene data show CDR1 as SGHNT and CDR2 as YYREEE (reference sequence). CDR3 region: CASSLGGGQGLTEAFF. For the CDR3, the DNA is TGTGCCAGCAGCTTGGGAGGGGGACAGGGGTTGACTGAAGCTTTCTTT.

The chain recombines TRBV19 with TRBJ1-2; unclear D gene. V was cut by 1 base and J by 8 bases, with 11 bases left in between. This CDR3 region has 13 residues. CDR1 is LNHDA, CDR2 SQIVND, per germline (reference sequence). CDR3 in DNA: TGTGCCAGTAGTATAGGCCCCTTGGAGGGCTACACCTTC. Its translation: CASSIGPLEGYTF.

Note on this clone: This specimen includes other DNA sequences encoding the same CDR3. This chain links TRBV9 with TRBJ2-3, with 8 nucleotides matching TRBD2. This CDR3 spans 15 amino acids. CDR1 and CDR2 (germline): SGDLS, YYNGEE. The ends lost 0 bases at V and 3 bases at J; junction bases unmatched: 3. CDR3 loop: CASSVVAGGTDTQYF. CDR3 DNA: TGTGCCAGCAGCGTAGTGGCGGGGGGAACAGATACGCAGTATTTT.

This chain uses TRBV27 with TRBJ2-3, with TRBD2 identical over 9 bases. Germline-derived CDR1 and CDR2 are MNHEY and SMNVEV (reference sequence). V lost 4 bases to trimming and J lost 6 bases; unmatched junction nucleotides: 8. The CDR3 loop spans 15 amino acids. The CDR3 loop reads CASSSRRGGRDTQYF. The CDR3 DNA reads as TGTGCCAGCAGTTCTCGGCGGGGGGGTCGGGATACGCAGTATTTT.

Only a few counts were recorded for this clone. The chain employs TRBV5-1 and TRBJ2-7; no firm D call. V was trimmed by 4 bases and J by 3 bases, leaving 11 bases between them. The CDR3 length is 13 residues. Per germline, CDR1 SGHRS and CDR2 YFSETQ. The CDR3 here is CASSKGGSYEQYF. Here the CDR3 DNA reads TGCGCCAGCAGCAAAGGCGGCAGCTACGAGCAGTACTTC.

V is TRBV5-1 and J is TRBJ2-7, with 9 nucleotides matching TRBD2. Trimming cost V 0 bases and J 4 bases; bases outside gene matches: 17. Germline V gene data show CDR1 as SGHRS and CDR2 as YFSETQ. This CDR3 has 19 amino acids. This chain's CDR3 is CASSLGLIGSGSSPYEQYF. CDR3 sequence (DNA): TGCGCCAGCAGCTTGGGTCTTATAGGTAGCGGGAGTTCCCCGTACGAGCAGTACTTC. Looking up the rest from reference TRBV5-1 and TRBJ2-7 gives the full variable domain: KAGVTQTPRYLIKTRGQQVTLSCSPISGHRSVSWYQQTPGQGLQFLFEYFSETQRNKGNFPGRFSGRQFSNSRSEMNVSTLELGDSALYLCASSLGLIGSGSSPYEQYFGPGTRLTVT.